These 21 T cell receptor beta chains came from one sample sequenced in a study of early T cells in non-severe SARS-CoV-2 infection. TCRdb used MiXCR to reprocess the 5' RACE reads, holding one entry per CDR3 protein. The top ten clones hold roughly 8.3% of a sample with some 48,000 distinct CDR3 sequences, about 10% of them seen once. Sequenced input: whole blood. The receptor set was obtained from an adult who was a healthcare worker with PCR-confirmed SARS-CoV-2 infection or an uninfected control (not recorded which).

This clonotype occurred many times. This chain's CDR3 is CASSRQGATQSYEQYF. In nucleotides, the CDR3 is TGTGCCAGCAGTAGACAGGGGGCCACACAATCCTACGAGCAGTACTTC. This chain uses TRBV28 with TRBJ2-7; TRBD1 matches 10 bases. Germline V gene data show CDR1 as MDHEN and CDR2 as SYDVKM. V trimming: 5 bases; J trimming: 1 base; junction bases outside the gene matches: 8. The CDR3 is 16 residues long.

This clonotype was seen a handful of times. The chain carries TRBV2 and TRBJ2-3, with D unclear. The CDR3 has 14 residues. CDR1 SNHLY and CDR2 FYNNEI come from the germline V gene. Trimming cost V 1 base and J 4 bases, with 9 bases left between them. This CDR3 is CASSEVSNPDTQYF. Here the CDR3 DNA reads TGTGCCAGCAGTGAAGTAAGCAACCCAGATACGCAGTATTTT.

This clonotype occurred a few times. V and J are TRBV5-4 and TRBJ1-3, with TRBD1 matching over 10 bases. The germline V gene has CDR1 SGHNT and CDR2 YYREEE (reference sequence). The length of the CDR3 is 15 residues. V shed 4 bases and J 8 bases; nucleotides not matched to a gene: 9. CDR3 in amino acids: CASSPSPGQGYTIYF. CDR3 DNA: TGTGCCAGCAGCCCTTCACCGGGACAGGGGTACACCATATATTTT.

Ten or more counts support this clonotype. The genes are TRBV12-3 or TRBV12-4 and TRBJ2-1; 12 bases are a match to TRBD2. Trimming took 2 bases from V and 9 from J; bases not matched to a gene: 11. The CDR3 has 17 residues. This CDR3 is CASSLSVGLAGGSEQFF. The CDR3 DNA reads as TGTGCCAGCAGTTTATCTGTCGGTCTAGCGGGAGGGTCTGAGCAGTTCTTC.

At least ten counts were recorded for this clonotype. The J gene is TRBJ1-5, the V gene TRBV7-3; tentative D call: TRBD1 (6 bases). There are 17 residues in the CDR3. The ends were cut back, 7 bases at V and 5 bases at J, with 24 bases in the middle. The germline CDR1 and CDR2 sequences are SGHTA and FQGTGA. The CDR3 spells CASTSKATPEGDQPQHF. The DNA of the CDR3 is TGTGCCAGCACCAGTAAGGCGACACCTGAGGGGGATCAGCCCCAGCATTTT.

The sample holds many counts of this clonotype. The chain joins TRBV2 to TRBJ2-1; weak D call: TRBD2 (6 bases). CDR3 length: 14 amino acids. Trimming stripped 6 bases from V and 7 bases from J, with 16 bases between. The germline V gene has CDR1 SNHLY and CDR2 FYNNEI. As DNA, the CDR3 is TGTGCCAGCAGCCGGGACTCACTGATTAATGAGCAGTTCTTC. This codes for CASSRDSLINEQFF.

This clonotype was counted only a few times. The genes are TRBV9 and TRBJ2-7, with D perhaps TRBD1 (6 bases). Germline loops: CDR1 SGDLS, CDR2 YYNGEE. This CDR3 is 13 amino acids long. Trimming left V 3 bases short and J 5 bases short, with 12 bases between. As DNA, the CDR3 is TGTGCCAGCAGCGCCACAGGGAATGACGAGCAGTACTTC. This codes for CASSATGNDEQYF. Full variable domain (outside the CDR3, taken from reference TRBV9 and TRBJ2-7): DSGVTQTPKHLITATGQRVTLRCSPRSGDLSVYWYQQSLDQGLQFLIQYYNGEERAKGNILERFSAQQFPDLHSELNLSSLELGDSALYFCASSATGNDEQYFGPGTRLTVT.

There are many counts of this clonotype. The chain recombines TRBV5-1 with TRBJ2-7, with TRBD2 as a possible D gene (5 bases). The CDR3 extends over 14 amino acids. The germline V gene encodes CDR1 SGHRS and CDR2 YFSETQ. The germline V and J ends were trimmed by 3 bases and 5 bases, with 15 bases remaining between them. CDR3 nucleotides: TGCGCCAGCAGCTCGGGAATCACTCGGCACGAGCAGTACTTC. It codes for CASSSGITRHEQYF.

This clonotype was seen a handful of times. V gene TRBV7-8 combines with J gene TRBJ2-1, with 8 bases identical to TRBD2. The CDR3 consists of 15 residues. CDR1 is SGHVS and CDR2 is FQNEAQ in the germline V gene. V lost 0 bases, J lost 2 bases, and 0 bases stayed unmatched. The CDR3 is CASSLAGRAYNEQFF. The CDR3 coding sequence is TGTGCCAGCAGCTTAGCCGGGAGGGCCTACAATGAGCAGTTCTTC.

This clonotype came up many times. V gene TRBV6-5 combines with J gene TRBJ1-5; perhaps TRBD1 as D (6 bases). Germline V lookup: CDR1 MNHEY, CDR2 SVGAGI. The CDR3 totals 15 residues. V lost 5 bases, J lost 1 base, and 12 bases lay in between. CDR3 in DNA: TGTGCCAGCAGTCCCACGAGGGGGAGCAATCAGCCCCAGCATTTT. Its translation: CASSPTRGSNQPQHF.

At least ten counts were recorded for this clonotype. The rearrangement links TRBV6-2 or TRBV6-3 to TRBJ2-2; D is perhaps TRBD1 (5 bases). Trimming left V 0 bases short and J 4 bases short, with 6 bases between. The CDR3 extends over 14 amino acids. Germline V gene lookup returns CDR1 MNHEY and CDR2 SVGEGT. The chain's CDR3 is CASSYSRGTGELFF. In nucleotides, the CDR3 is TGTGCCAGCAGTTACTCTAGGGGCACCGGGGAGCTGTTTTTT.

CDR3 bases: TGTGCCAGCAGCCAAGGGGGGGGACGGACCTACGAGCAGTACTTC. This gives the protein CASSQGGGRTYEQYF. V and J are TRBV3-1 and TRBJ2-7; TRBD2 aligns across 7 bases. V gave up 1 base and J gave up 2 bases; unmatched junction bases: 5. From germline, CDR1 is LGHDT and CDR2 YNNKEL (reference sequence). This CDR3 has 15 amino acids.

This clonotype was picked up many times. The chain joins TRBV28 to TRBJ2-7; D is undetermined. V was trimmed by 3 bases and J by 3 bases, leaving 15 bases between them. This CDR3 is 15 amino acids long. Germline CDR1 is MDHEN and CDR2 is SYDVKM. The CDR3 DNA reads TGTGCCAGCAGTTTCCCGGGCAAAGCCCACTACGAGCAGTACTTC. Residues: CASSFPGKAHYEQYF. Full variable domain (missing parts from reference TRBV28 and TRBJ2-7): DVKVTQSSRYLVKRTGEKVFLECVQDMDHENMFWYRQDPGLGLRLIYFSYDVKMKEKGDIPEGYSVSREKKERFSLILESASTNQTSMYLCASSFPGKAHYEQYFGPGTRLTVT.

This clonotype was detected many times. The rearrangement links TRBV20-1 to TRBJ2-7, with D tentatively TRBD1 or TRBD2 (7 bases each). The length of the CDR3 is 13 residues. Between the trimmed V and J ends, which lost 6 bases and 3 bases, there was a span of 15 bases. Germline V CDR1 and CDR2: DFQATT, SNEGSKA (reference sequence). The CDR3 sequence is CSARGGVDYEQYF. The CDR3 DNA reads as TGCAGTGCCAGGGGGGGAGTTGACTACGAGCAGTACTTC.

This clonotype has more than one count but fewer than ten. The chain's CDR3 is CASSLARRHEQYF. CDR3 in DNA: TGTGCCAGCAGTTTAGCTAGACGGCACGAGCAGTACTTC. The V call is TRBV12-3 or TRBV12-4, the J call TRBJ2-7; no firm D call. Trimming took 0 bases from V and 5 from J, leaving 8 bases between them. The CDR3 has 13 residues.

V usage is TRBV28 and J usage is TRBJ2-7, with D perhaps TRBD2 (6 bases). The CDR3 sequence is 16 residues long. Germline lookup yields CDR1 MDHEN and CDR2 SYDVKM. Trimming removed 5 bases at V and 1 base at J, with 18 bases between. CDR3 region: CASSGPGLTFSYEQYF. The CDR3 DNA reads TGTGCCAGCAGTGGACCGGGACTCACCTTTTCCTACGAGCAGTACTTC. Combining the CDR3 with reference TRBV28 and TRBJ2-7 gives the whole variable domain DVKVTQSSRYLVKRTGEKVFLECVQDMDHENMFWYRQDPGLGLRLIYFSYDVKMKEKGDIPEGYSVSREKKERFSLILESASTNQTSMYLCASSGPGLTFSYEQYFGPGTRLTVT.

This chain joins TRBV6-2 or TRBV6-3 and TRBJ2-5; 7 bases fit TRBD2. CDR3 length equals 12 residues. V gave up 5 bases and J gave up 5 bases; unmatched junction bases: 2. Germline V lookup: CDR1 MNHEY, CDR2 SVGEGT. The CDR3 sequence is CASSRGVETQYF. The CDR3, as DNA: TGTGCCAGCAGTCGGGGGGTTGAGACCCAGTACTTC.

This clonotype was counted ten times or more. The chain recombines TRBV20-1 with TRBJ1-5, with a tentative D call TRBD1 (6 bases). Trimming took off 5 bases at V and 3 bases at J, with 14 bases between the two ends. The CDR3 sequence is 14 residues long. Germline V gives CDR1 DFQATT, CDR2 SNEGSKA (reference sequence). In nucleotides, the CDR3 is TGCAGTGCTTGGGGGCGTTTACACAATCAGCCCCAGCATTTT. It yields the protein CSAWGRLHNQPQHF.

This clonotype was counted between two and nine times. This rearrangement joins TRBV6-6 to TRBJ2-7; the D gene is possibly TRBD2 (6 bases). V was clipped by 8 bases and J by 3 bases, with 20 bases between them. Germline-derived CDR1 and CDR2 are MNHNY and SVGAGI (reference sequence). The CDR3 is 15 residues long. The CDR3 DNA is TGTGCCAGCGCCCCCATAGCGGTTTGGAACTACGAGCAGTACTTC. Protein product: CASAPIAVWNYEQYF.

This clonotype was detected ten times or more. The V and J genes are TRBV27 and TRBJ2-7; TRBD1 might be the D (5 bases). CDR1 is MNHEY and CDR2 is SMNVEV in the germline V gene (reference sequence). The CDR3 consists of 16 residues. V was clipped by 2 bases and J by 3 bases, with 17 bases between them. CDR3 sequence: CASSLSGRGSFYEQYF. The CDR3 DNA follows: TGTGCCAGCAGTTTAAGTGGAAGGGGAAGTTTCTACGAGCAGTACTTC.

This clonotype was detected only a few times. V is TRBV9 and J is TRBJ1-1; no firm D call. The germline V gene has CDR1 SGDLS and CDR2 YYNGEE. CDR3 length equals 14 residues. Trimming left V 0 bases short and J 2 bases short, with 8 bases between. CDR3 residues: CASSVGSSNTEAFF. CDR3 in DNA: TGTGCCAGCAGCGTAGGGAGCTCAAACACTGAAGCTTTCTTT.